Described below is a single TCR beta chain sequence and its context. What it binds is unknown. V was trimmed by 1 base and J by 1 base, leaving 10 bases between them. The CDR3 spans 15 residues. Looked up from germline, CDR1 is SGHVS and CDR2 is FQNEAQ. The data were taken from a study of T cell responses to AZD1222 COVID-19 vaccine. Measured with immunoSEQ multiplex PCR; TCRdb has only the in-frame clones, and not every one. Seen here are under 30,000 clones, roughly 86% observed once, and the top ten hold almost 8%. Study observations and caveats: Distributed over spike, vaccine-associated CD4 TCRs predominated at 160-218 and 743-854. Only a handful of AZD1222 recipients, more than five in all, had baseline seropositivity. There were mostly white British donors and more females than males, and clonal diversity was possibly underestimated.

Doses given second, at about 4 or about 12 weeks, were pooled. The chain combines TRBV7-8 with TRBJ1-1; D is unresolved. This TCR derives from an adult who received the AZD1222 COVID-19 vaccine. Sample: peripheral blood, taken 28 days after the second AZD1222 dose. The CDR3 sequence: CASSLVEGGNTEAFF. CDR3 DNA sequence: TGTGCCAGCAGCTTAGTAGAAGGCGGGAACACTGAAGCTTTCTTT.